The 28 T cell receptor beta chains reported below all come from one sample, sequenced in a study of T cell responses to AZD1222 COVID-19 vaccine. The method was immunoSEQ multiplex PCR; TCRdb's version includes in-frame clones alone and lacks a portion of them. This sample has some 84,000 clones; 87% occur once, and the top ten carry 11%. The source was peripheral blood, collected 28 days after the second AZD1222 dose. Receptors were obtained from an adult who received the AZD1222 COVID-19 vaccine.

This chain links TRBV2 with TRBJ1-2, with TRBD1 matching over 8 bases. Losses at the gene ends were 4 bases for V and 3 bases for J; bases not matched to a gene: 4. The CDR3 runs to 14 residues. In germline, CDR1 is SNHLY, CDR2 FYNNEI. The CDR3 is CASSGQGRYYGYTF. The CDR3 nucleotides are TGTGCCAGCAGTGGACAGGGGCGGTACTATGGCTACACCTTC.

This sequence joins TRBV19 and TRBJ1-5; D uncertain. This CDR3 has 13 amino acids. CDR1 is LNHDA, CDR2 SQIVND, per germline (reference sequence). Trimming removed 3 bases at V and 11 bases at J, with 14 bases between. This CDR3 reads CASSIFTGRTQHF. The CDR3 DNA follows: TGTGCCAGTAGTATTTTCACCGGACGAACCCAGCATTTT.

J is TRBJ1-2 and V is TRBV6-5, with TRBD1 identical over 7 bases. The CDR3 totals 13 residues. Germline assignment: CDR1 MNHEY and CDR2 SVGAGI. The J segment lost 3 bases and the V segment lost 5 bases, leaving 3 bases of the junction unmatched. The CDR3 coding sequence is TGTGCCAGCAGTCCCACAGGGGACTATGGCTACACCTTC. Residues: CASSPTGDYGYTF.

The rearrangement joins TRBV12-3 or TRBV12-4 to TRBJ1-2; D remains ambiguous. V shed 7 bases and J shed 7 bases, with 16 bases lying between them. The CDR3 length is 13 residues. CDR3 sequence (DNA): TGTGCCAGCACCCCGCGGCTACGGGGTGGCTACACCTTC. Residues: CASTPRLRGGYTF.

The chain uses TRBV28 and TRBJ1-1, with a tentative D call TRBD1 (5 bases). Looked up from germline, CDR1 is MDHEN and CDR2 is SYDVKM. Trimming cost V 4 bases and J 0 bases, with 15 bases left between them. The CDR3 spans 16 residues. CDR3 DNA: TGTGCCAGCAGTTCACATACGGGACGTCTGAACACTGAAGCTTTCTTT. Translating it yields CASSSHTGRLNTEAFF.

V gene TRBV14 combines with J gene TRBJ2-3, with 10 positions matching TRBD2. J gave up 2 bases and V 1 base, and 3 bases lay outside the gene matches. The germline CDR1 and CDR2 sequences are SGHDN and FVKESK. This CDR3 is 16 amino acids long. Here the CDR3 reads CASSQVTSGDTDTQYF. CDR3 in DNA: TGTGCCAGCAGCCAAGTAACTAGCGGGGACACAGATACGCAGTATTTT.

The J gene is TRBJ2-3, the V gene TRBV5-1; TRBD1 agrees at 9 bases. The germline V gene encodes CDR1 SGHRS and CDR2 YFSETQ. V lost 0 bases to trimming and J lost 5 bases; unmatched junction nucleotides: 7. The CDR3 spans 16 residues. CDR3 sequence: CASSLDDRGQGDTQYF. DNA of the CDR3: TGCGCCAGCAGCTTGGACGACAGGGGACAGGGAGATACGCAGTATTTT. Full variable domain (remainder filled in from reference TRBV5-1 and TRBJ2-3): KAGVTQTPRYLIKTRGQQVTLSCSPISGHRSVSWYQQTPGQGLQFLFEYFSETQRNKGNFPGRFSGRQFSNSRSEMNVSTLELGDSALYLCASSLDDRGQGDTQYFGPGTRLTVL.

The rearrangement joins TRBV5-6 to TRBJ2-5; D call uncertain. Germline CDR1 and CDR2: SGHDT and YYEEEE. The CDR3 length is 12 residues. V was cut by 4 bases and J by 2 bases, with 6 bases left in between. The CDR3 is CASSPRQETQYF. Written as DNA, the CDR3 is TGTGCCAGCAGCCCAAGGCAAGAGACCCAGTACTTC.

The genes are TRBV3-1 (or the pseudogene TRBV3-2) and TRBJ1-1; D may be TRBD1 (5 bases). The length of the CDR3 is 13 residues. Trimming took off 1 base at V and 11 bases at J, with 14 bases between the two ends. In germline, CDR1 is LGHDT, CDR2 YNNKEL (reference sequence). The chain's CDR3 is CASSQGGGPRAFF. The DNA of the CDR3 is TGTGCCAGCAGCCAAGGGGGGGGACCTCGGGCTTTCTTT.

The rearrangement joins TRBV6-6 to TRBJ1-4, with D tentatively TRBD1 (6 bases). Trimming left V 2 bases short and J 3 bases short, with 10 bases between. This CDR3 has 15 amino acids. The germline gives CDR1 MNHNY, CDR2 SVGAGI (reference sequence). The CDR3 bases are TGTGCCAGCAGTTACGCCAGGGGTGCTAATGAAAAACTGTTTTTT. Protein product: CASSYARGANEKLFF.

The chain carries TRBV7-9 and TRBJ2-7; possibly TRBD1 for D (5 bases). The germline gives CDR1 SEHNR, CDR2 FQNEAQ (reference sequence). The CDR3 length is 13 residues. The V end lost 4 bases, the J end lost 0 bases, and 7 bases lay between the germline ends. In nucleotides, the CDR3 is TGTGCCAGCAGCTCACAGGACTCCTACGAGCAGTACTTC. It yields the protein CASSSQDSYEQYF.

V usage is TRBV12-5 and J usage is TRBJ1-4; D gene uncertain. V lost 1 base and J 3 bases, leaving 9 bases between the germline ends. CDR3 length: 15 residues. CDR1 and CDR2 (germline): LGHNT, FRNRAP. CDR3 nucleotides: TGTGCTAGTGGTTTGGGGCAGTATCCTAATGAAAAACTGTTTTTT. Amino acids: CASGLGQYPNEKLFF.

V usage is TRBV15 and J usage is TRBJ1-3, with unresolved D. The CDR3 length is 19 residues. Germline V CDR1 and CDR2: LNHNV, YYDKDF (reference sequence). The germline V and J ends were trimmed by 5 bases and 3 bases, with 26 bases remaining between them. CDR3 in amino acids: CATSREDVAGHFFGNTIYF. In nucleotides, the CDR3 is TGTGCCACCAGCCGGGAGGACGTGGCAGGTCATTTCTTTGGAAACACCATATATTTT.

CDR3 nucleotide sequence: TGTGCCAGCACCCTTACATCAGTACAACAAGAGACCCAGTACTTC. It encodes CASTLTSVQQETQYF. This chain joins TRBV11-2 and TRBJ2-5, with D uncertain. CDR3 size: 15 residues. V was pared by 7 bases and J by 2 bases, with 17 bases between. Germline loops: CDR1 SGHAT, CDR2 FQNNGV.

CDR3: CASSVGRSYGYTF. CDR3 nucleotides: TGTGCCAGCAGCGTCGGACGGAGCTATGGCTACACCTTC. The chain links TRBV7-2 to TRBJ1-2; D uncertain. Trimming shortened V by 5 bases and J by 4 bases, and 11 bases separated the two germline ends. The CDR3 contains 13 residues. CDR1 is SGHTA, CDR2 FQGNSA, per germline.

This clone was found once. The chain uses TRBV3-1 (or the pseudogene TRBV3-2) and TRBJ1-2; 8 bases match TRBD1. This CDR3 is 16 amino acids long. Losses at the gene ends were 4 bases for V and 6 bases for J; bases not matched to a gene: 13. The germline V gene has CDR1 LGHDT and CDR2 YNNKEL (reference sequence). The CDR3 DNA reads as TGTGCCAGCAGCCCGAGGGGCAGGGGGCAGAGGAATGGCTACACCTTC. Translation gives CASSPRGRGQRNGYTF.

This clone has a handful of counts. As DNA, the CDR3 is TGTGCCAGCAGCACCGGGGATAGCATAGAAGATACGCAGTATTTT. This encodes CASSTGDSIEDTQYF. This rearrangement joins TRBV5-6 to TRBJ2-3; maybe TRBD2 (5 bases). CDR1 and CDR2 (germline): SGHDT, YYEEEE. V was clipped by 4 bases and J by 5 bases, with 17 bases between them. The CDR3 is made up of 15 amino acids.

The chain uses TRBV11-2 and TRBJ1-6; a weak D match, TRBD1 (5 bases). With 5 bases removed from V and 8 bases from J, the gap between germline ends came to 7 bases. The CDR3 sequence is 12 residues long. The germline V gene has CDR1 SGHAT and CDR2 FQNNGV. CDR3 sequence: CASSGTDSPLHF. The CDR3 nucleotides are TGTGCCAGCAGCGGGACGGATTCACCCCTCCACTTT.

The chain has TRBV5-8 and TRBJ2-7; D is unclear. The CDR3 loop spans 13 amino acids. Germline lookup yields CDR1 SGHTS and CDR2 YDEGEE. The V end lost 4 bases, the J end lost 2 bases, and 10 bases lay between the germline ends. Here the CDR3 DNA reads TGTGCCAGCAGCAAACAACAAGCCTACGAGCAGTACTTC. Its protein product is CASSKQQAYEQYF.

The gene calls are TRBV7-2 and TRBJ2-3; D remains ambiguous. Germline V gene lookup returns CDR1 SGHTA and CDR2 FQGNSA. The CDR3 loop spans 12 amino acids. V gave up 8 bases and J gave up 2 bases, with 8 bases separating them. The CDR3: CASGDVTDTQYF. CDR3 sequence (DNA): TGTGCCAGCGGCGACGTCACAGATACGCAGTATTTT.

J is TRBJ2-1 and V is TRBV4-1; the match to TRBD2 covers 8 bases. CDR3 size: 17 residues. Germline V gene sequence: CDR1 MGHRA, CDR2 YSYEKL. V lost 1 base and J lost 7; bases outside the gene matches: 12. The CDR3 sequence: CASSQVGGGPSGNEQFF. CDR3 bases: TGCGCCAGCAGCCAAGTGGGCGGGGGGCCCTCTGGGAATGAGCAGTTCTTC.

The chain has TRBV6-5 and TRBJ1-2; 9 positions match TRBD1. The CDR3 is 15 residues long. J lost 2 bases, V lost 0 bases, and 1 base had no gene match. In germline, CDR1 is MNHEY, CDR2 SVGAGI. For the CDR3, the DNA is TGTGCCAGCAGTTACTCAGGGACAGGGAACTATGGCTACACCTTC. As protein: CASSYSGTGNYGYTF.

The chain joins TRBV4-3 to TRBJ2-7, with 13 bases that match TRBD2. The CDR3 is 15 residues long. The germline V gene encodes CDR1 LGHNA and CDR2 YSLEER. With V trimmed by 0 bases and J by 6 bases, 2 bases remained unmatched. The CDR3 nucleotides are TGCGCCAGCAGCCAAGAACTAGCGGGGGGGCCCGAGCAGTACTTC. Amino acid sequence: CASSQELAGGPEQYF.

V and J are TRBV7-2 and TRBJ1-1, with 7 bases identical to TRBD1. The CDR3 runs to 15 residues. Germline loops: CDR1 SGHTA, CDR2 FQGNSA. V was clipped by 4 bases and J by 1 base; unmatched bases: 6. This CDR3 is CASSSHGTENTEAFF. Written as DNA, the CDR3 is TGTGCCAGCAGCTCCCACGGGACAGAGAACACTGAAGCTTTCTTT. Looking up the rest from reference TRBV7-2 and TRBJ1-1 gives the full variable domain: GAGVSQSPSNKVTEKGKDVELRCDPISGHTALYWYRQSLGQGLEFLIYFQGNSAPDKSGLPSDRFSAERTGGSVSTLTIQRTQQEDSAVYLCASSSHGTENTEAFFGQGTRLTVV.

This clone appeared once. V gene TRBV19 combines with J gene TRBJ1-2; D might be TRBD1 (6 bases). The V gene lost 8 bases and the J gene lost 4 bases, with 17 bases spanning the gap. Germline V CDR1 and CDR2: LNHDA, SQIVND (reference sequence). The CDR3 covers 14 residues. CDR3 in amino acids: CASFNRVLGYGYTF. CDR3 bases: TGTGCCAGTTTCAACAGGGTGTTGGGCTATGGCTACACCTTC.

The chain has TRBV6-4 and TRBJ1-3; the D gene is possibly TRBD1 (6 bases). This CDR3 has 14 residues. With 6 bases removed from V and 5 bases from J, the gap between germline ends came to 14 bases. Germline values: CDR1 MRHNA, CDR2 SNTAGT. Here the CDR3 reads CASRAGDDRNTIYF. CDR3 in DNA: TGTGCCAGCAGGGCAGGGGATGATCGAAACACCATATATTTT.

This chain connects TRBV15 to TRBJ2-7, with TRBD1 matching over 7 bases. Germline CDR1 is LNHNV and CDR2 is YYDKDF (reference sequence). Trimming took 4 bases from V and 5 from J; bases not matched to a gene: 11. The CDR3 contains 15 residues. DNA of the CDR3: TGTGCCACCAGCACCTACGACAGGGAACCCAACGAGCAGTACTTC. The encoded protein is CATSTYDREPNEQYF. Based on the CDR3 plus reference TRBV15 and TRBJ2-7, the full variable domain is DAMVIQNPRYQVTQFGKPVTLSCSQTLNHNVMYWYQQKSSQAPKLLFHYYDKDFNNEADTPDNFQSRRPNTSFCFLDIRSPGLGDTAMYLCATSTYDREPNEQYFGPGTRLTVT.

This clone has only one observation. This chain connects TRBV9 to TRBJ2-1; D may be TRBD1 (5 bases). V was cut by 6 bases and J by 10 bases, with 20 bases left in between. The CDR3 is 14 amino acids. Looked up from germline, CDR1 is SGDLS and CDR2 is YYNGEE. The CDR3 DNA sequence: TGTGCCAGCACCAGGGAAGGGCCCCCAGGAGAGCAGTTCTTC. It encodes CASTREGPPGEQFF.